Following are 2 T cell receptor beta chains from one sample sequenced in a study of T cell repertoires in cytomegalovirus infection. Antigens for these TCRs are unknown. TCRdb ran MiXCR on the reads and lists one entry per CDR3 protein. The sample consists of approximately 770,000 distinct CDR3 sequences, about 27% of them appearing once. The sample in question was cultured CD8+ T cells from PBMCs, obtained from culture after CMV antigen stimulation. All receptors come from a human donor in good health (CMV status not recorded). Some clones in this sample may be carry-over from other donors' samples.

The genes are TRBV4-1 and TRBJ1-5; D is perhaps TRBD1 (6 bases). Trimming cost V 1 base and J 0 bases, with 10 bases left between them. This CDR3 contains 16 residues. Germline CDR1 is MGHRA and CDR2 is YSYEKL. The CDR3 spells CASSQGGTNSNQPQHF. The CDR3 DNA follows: TGCGCCAGCAGCCAAGGTGGGACAAATAGCAATCAGCCCCAGCATTTT.

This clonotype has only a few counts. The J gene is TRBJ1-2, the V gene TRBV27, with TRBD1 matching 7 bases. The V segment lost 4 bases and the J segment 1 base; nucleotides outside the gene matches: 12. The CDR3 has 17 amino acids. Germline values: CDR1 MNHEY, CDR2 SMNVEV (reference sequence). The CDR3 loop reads CASSSDRAFSLNYGYTF. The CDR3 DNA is TGTGCCAGCAGTTCAGACAGGGCCTTCAGTCTTAACTATGGCTACACCTTC.